Below, 25 T cell receptor beta chains from the same sample are listed, as sequenced in a study of blood T cell repertoires in COVID-19. TCRdb keeps only in-frame clones here, not all; method: immunoSEQ multiplex PCR. Of 68,000 or so clones listed, just over 85% are singletons. The sequenced material came from peripheral blood. The receptor set was obtained from a man aged 50-60 years with acute or convalescent COVID-19.

The rearrangement joins TRBV10-2 to TRBJ2-5, with 9 positions matching TRBD2. The germline V gene encodes CDR1 WSHSY and CDR2 SAAADI. With 0 bases clipped from V and 7 bases from J, the junction kept 9 bases outside the gene matches. CDR3 length equals 16 residues. The CDR3 is CASSESTGTSQGTQYF. The CDR3 bases are TGCGCCAGCAGTGAGTCGACGGGGACTAGCCAGGGGACCCAGTACTTC.

The rearrangement joins TRBV27 to TRBJ1-2, with 8 bases identical to TRBD1. This CDR3 has 16 amino acids. Trimming at V came to 4 bases and at J to 4 bases, leaving 11 bases not matched to a gene. Germline lookup yields CDR1 MNHEY and CDR2 SMNVEV (reference sequence). DNA for the CDR3: TGTGCCAGCAGTTCATTTGGACAGGGTCTAATCTATGGCTACACCTTC. It translates to CASSSFGQGLIYGYTF.

This clone turned up a few times. The same CDR3 can be traced to other DNA sequences in this sample. This sequence joins TRBV6-6 and TRBJ1-3; D possibly corresponds to TRBD1 (5 bases). Trimming removed 6 bases at V and 0 bases at J, with 9 bases between. The CDR3 length is 14 residues. Germline V gene data show CDR1 as MNHNY and CDR2 as SVGAGI (reference sequence). The DNA for the CDR3 is TGTGCCAGCAGGCCGACAGTCTCTGGAAACACCATATATTTT. It yields the protein CASRPTVSGNTIYF.

The chain recombines TRBV11-2 with TRBJ2-2; tentatively, D is TRBD2 (5 bases). The CDR3 is made up of 15 amino acids. The germline V gene encodes CDR1 SGHAT and CDR2 FQNNGV. Trimming removed 1 base at V and 5 bases at J, with 11 bases between. The CDR3: CASSLAGTGTGELFF. In nucleotides, the CDR3 is TGTGCCAGCAGCTTAGCCGGAACGGGGACCGGGGAGCTGTTTTTT.

The chain carries TRBV6-5 and TRBJ2-5, with D unclear. V was shortened by 2 bases and J by 5 bases, with 9 bases between the two germline ends. Per the germline V gene, CDR1 is MNHEY and CDR2 is SVGAGI. The length of the CDR3 is 13 residues. The CDR3 protein is CASSYTVRETQYF. DNA of the CDR3: TGTGCCAGCAGTTACACTGTTCGGGAGACCCAGTACTTC.

V is TRBV19 and J is TRBJ2-1; D is ambiguous. This CDR3 region has 15 residues. Germline V lookup: CDR1 LNHDA, CDR2 SQIVND (reference sequence). V was clipped by 0 bases and J by 3 bases, with 9 bases between them. This CDR3 is CASSIDHSDYNEQFF. DNA of the CDR3: TGTGCCAGTAGTATAGACCACTCCGACTACAATGAGCAGTTCTTC.

This clone was seen a single time. The chain employs TRBV6-2 or TRBV6-3 and TRBJ2-7, with unresolved D. The length of the CDR3 is 16 residues. Germline loops: CDR1 MNHEY, CDR2 SVGEGT. The germline V and J ends were trimmed by 0 bases and 0 bases, with 12 bases remaining between them. CDR3 sequence reads: CASSYSIDADSYEQYF. The CDR3, as DNA: TGTGCCAGCAGTTACTCGATCGATGCGGACTCCTACGAGCAGTACTTC.

The rearrangement links TRBV12-3 or TRBV12-4 to TRBJ2-7; D ambiguous. V was cut by 7 bases and J by 3 bases, with 10 bases left in between. The CDR3 is 12 residues long. This CDR3 is CASTRQIYEQYF. The CDR3 coding sequence is TGTGCCAGCACCAGACAAATCTACGAGCAGTACTTC.

The gene calls are TRBV7-8 and TRBJ2-4; 11 bases agree with TRBD2. Germline lookup yields CDR1 SGHVS and CDR2 FQNEAQ. V was clipped by 0 bases and J by 6 bases; unmatched bases: 10. This CDR3 is 18 amino acids long. The CDR3 DNA reads as TGTGCCAGCAGCTTAGCGAGGGGTTCTAGCGGGGGGAGAAACATTCAGTACTTC. It codes for CASSLARGSSGGRNIQYF.

This rearrangement joins TRBV7-9 to TRBJ1-1; a weak D match, TRBD1 (5 bases). The ends were cut back, 4 bases at V and 0 bases at J, with 12 bases in the middle. The CDR3 totals 15 residues. Germline V gene lookup returns CDR1 SEHNR and CDR2 FQNEAQ (reference sequence). The CDR3 coding sequence is TGTGCCAGCAGCTCACTCACGGGGGTGAACACTGAAGCTTTCTTT. Translated: CASSSLTGVNTEAFF. The variable domain in full, with the rest retrieved from reference TRBV7-9 and TRBJ1-1, is DTGVSQNPRHKITKRGQNVTFRCDPISEHNRLYWYRQTLGQGPEFLTYFQNEAQLEKSRLLSDRFSAERPKGSFSTLEIQRTEQGDSAMYLCASSSLTGVNTEAFFGQGTRLTVV.

This clone has only one observation. The chain links TRBV28 to TRBJ1-1, with D uncertain. Trimming took 6 bases from V and 7 from J, leaving 15 bases between them. The CDR3 spans 13 residues. Germline CDR1 MDHEN, CDR2 SYDVKM. This CDR3 reads CASRGNSRGEAFF. CDR3 nucleotide sequence: TGTGCCAGCAGGGGCAATTCTCGGGGTGAAGCTTTCTTT.

This clone was seen only once. V and J are TRBV7-2 and TRBJ1-3; D not certain. This CDR3 is built from 13 residues. Germline values: CDR1 SGHTA, CDR2 FQGNSA. Trimming left V 1 base short and J 2 bases short, with 3 bases between. The CDR3 nucleotides are TGTGCCAGCAGCTTAGACACTGGAAACACCATATATTTT. Amino acids: CASSLDTGNTIYF.

This clone was picked up one time. This chain connects TRBV13 to TRBJ1-1; D ambiguous. The CDR3 runs to 15 residues. V lost 1 base to trimming and J lost 0 bases, with 9 bases between them. The V gene's germline CDR1 is PRHDT and CDR2 FYEKMQ (reference sequence). The CDR3, as DNA: TGTGCCAGCAGCTTAGCCCAATCTATGAACACTGAAGCTTTCTTT. It codes for CASSLAQSMNTEAFF. Filled out from reference TRBV13 and TRBJ1-1, the complete variable domain reads AAGVIQSPRHLIKEKRETATLKCYPIPRHDTVYWYQQGPGQDPQFLISFYEKMQSDKGSIPDRFSAQQFSDYHSELNMSSLELGDSALYFCASSLAQSMNTEAFFGQGTRLTVV.

This clone has only one observation. The chain links TRBV21-1 to TRBJ2-1; TRBD2 is the table's D call, not checked against the DNA. TRBV21-1 is labeled a pseudogene. This CDR3 comprises 13 residues. CDR3 region: CAISGRDYNEQFF. DNA for the CDR3: TGTGCCATCAGCGGGAGGGATTACAATGAGCAGTTCTTC.

The chain carries TRBV7-2 and TRBJ2-1, with D perhaps matching TRBD1 (5 bases). The CDR3 totals 15 residues. Germline CDR1 and CDR2: SGHTA and FQGNSA. The V end was cut by 7 bases, the J end by 6 bases, with 19 bases between. CDR3 residues: CASTPNRDRLNEQFF. Written as DNA, the CDR3 is TGTGCCAGCACCCCGAACCGCGACAGACTCAATGAGCAGTTCTTC.

The chain recombines TRBV19 with TRBJ2-1, with TRBD2 as a possible D gene (5 bases). Trimming stripped 10 bases from V and 7 bases from J, with 14 bases between. The CDR3 is 12 amino acids. CDR1 is LNHDA, CDR2 SQIVND, per germline (reference sequence). CDR3 DNA sequence: TGTGCCACCGACCGCGGAGGTAATGAGCAGTTCTTC. This sequence encodes CATDRGGNEQFF.

V usage is TRBV6-5 and J usage is TRBJ2-4; TRBD2 is a possible D gene (6 bases). CDR1 and CDR2 (germline): MNHEY, SVGAGI. CDR3 length: 13 residues. Trimming took 6 bases from V and 8 from J, leaving 14 bases between them. The CDR3 region is CASRRGGTDIQYF. In nucleotides, the CDR3 is TGTGCCAGCAGGAGGGGCGGGACTGACATTCAGTACTTC.

The CDR3 is CAWNSGWGETQYF. The CDR3 bases are TGTGCCTGGAATAGCGGCTGGGGAGAGACCCAGTACTTC. V usage is TRBV30 and J usage is TRBJ2-5; D is possibly TRBD2 (6 bases). Germline assignment: CDR1 GTSNPN and CDR2 SVGIG (reference sequence). V was pared by 4 bases and J by 4 bases, with 13 bases between. The CDR3 contains 13 residues.

V and J are TRBV7-3 and TRBJ2-3; a possible D gene is TRBD1 (6 bases). Germline V gene lookup returns CDR1 SGHTA and CDR2 FQGTGA. This CDR3 has 17 amino acids. V dropped 0 bases and J dropped 2 bases, with 15 bases sitting between them. The CDR3 loop is CASSLTPPGASTDTQYF. In DNA, the CDR3 is TGTGCCAGCAGCTTAACGCCCCCAGGGGCTTCCACAGATACGCAGTATTTT.

V gene TRBV15 combines with J gene TRBJ1-5, with D possibly being TRBD1 (5 bases). Germline V gives CDR1 LNHNV, CDR2 YYDKDF (reference sequence). V was cut by 5 bases and J by 6 bases, with 11 bases left in between. CDR3 size: 13 residues. The DNA of the CDR3 is TGTGCCACCAGCCCGGAAGGGGTTCAGCCCCAGCATTTT. It is translated as CATSPEGVQPQHF.

This rearrangement joins TRBV3-1 (or the pseudogene TRBV3-2) to TRBJ2-2; TRBD2 aligns across 9 bases. Germline assignment: CDR1 LGHDT and CDR2 YNNKEL (reference sequence). The CDR3 has 20 residues. With V trimmed by 4 bases and J by 5 bases, 20 bases remained unmatched. CDR3 nucleotide sequence: TGTGCCAGCAGCCGGGCGGGGGGAGCGGGAGGCCTCCTAATGACCGGGGAGCTGTTTTTT. Translated, it gives CASSRAGGAGGLLMTGELFF.

This chain joins TRBV7-3 and TRBJ2-3, with TRBD2 matching over 8 bases. Germline CDR1 is SGHTA and CDR2 is FQGTGA. The CDR3 sequence is 14 residues long. Trimming removed 3 bases from V and 5 bases from J; junction bases left unmatched: 4. Here the CDR3 reads CASSLSGSRDTQYF. The CDR3 DNA sequence: TGTGCCAGCAGCTTGAGCGGGAGCCGAGATACGCAGTATTTT.

The chain joins TRBV3-1 (or the pseudogene TRBV3-2) to TRBJ1-2; 9 nucleotides match TRBD1. The CDR3 is made up of 14 amino acids. Trimming took 5 bases from V and 7 from J; bases not matched to a gene: 8. Germline values: CDR1 LGHDT, CDR2 YNNKEL (reference sequence). CDR3 in DNA: TGTGCCAGCAGCATACTTACAGGGGGCTCTGGCTACACCTTC. Protein product: CASSILTGGSGYTF.

V gene TRBV10-3 combines with J gene TRBJ2-1; 7 bases are a match to TRBD1. The CDR3 has 15 residues. Looked up from germline, CDR1 is ENHRY and CDR2 is SYGVKD. Trimming removed 10 bases from V and 11 bases from J; junction bases left unmatched: 20. Here the CDR3 reads CATEPGQTHFSQQFF. As DNA, the CDR3 is TGTGCCACCGAACCGGGACAGACCCACTTTTCCCAGCAGTTCTTC.

This clone was observed a handful of times. The V gene is TRBV4-2, the J gene TRBJ2-7, with a possible D match to TRBD1 (5 bases). This CDR3 comprises 14 residues. Per germline, CDR1 LGHNA and CDR2 YNFKEQ. Trimming cost V 4 bases and J 4 bases, with 14 bases left between them. Here the CDR3 DNA reads TGTGCCAGCAGCCTATGGGGCCGAACTTACGAGCAGTACTTC. This translates into CASSLWGRTYEQYF.